This is a list of T cell receptor beta chains from one sample in a study of control samples from healthy donors and cancer patients. Only in-frame clones appear in the TCRdb table, and some are missing; sequencing was by immunoSEQ multiplex PCR. The table lists about 120,000 clones, 80% to 90% of them singletons. The sequencing sample was made of PBMCs. Receptor source: a woman aged 45-65 years with colorectal cancer. CDR3s include the opening cysteine and the closing phenylalanine or tryptophan. The D gene is left open where the match is weak.

D,J,V,DNA,CDR3
.,TRBJ2-7,TRBV5-4,TGTGCCAGCAGCTTGGACTTTTTGGCAGGGTCTTACGAGCAGTACTTC,CASSLDFLAGSYEQYF
TRBD1,TRBJ2-7,TRBV18,TGTGCCAGCTCACCACCGGGGACAGCACTCTACGAGCAGTACTTC,CASSPPGTALYEQYF
.,TRBJ1-1,TRBV4-2,TGTGCCAGCAGCCAGATCGGACAGCCTGAAGCTTTCTTT,CASSQIGQPEAFF
.,TRBJ2-3,TRBV19,TGTGCCAGTGGACAGCTCGGGACAGATACGCAGTATTTT,CASGQLGTDTQYF
.,TRBJ1-2,TRBV30,TGTGCCTGGAGTGCCCCTCCTACAGGGCCGGATGGCTACACCTTC,CAWSAPPTGPDGYTF
.,TRBJ1-2,TRBV30,TGTGCCTGGGGGCTAGGGAACTATGGCTACACCTTC,CAWGLGNYGYTF
.,TRBJ1-3,TRBV7-2,TGTGCCAGCAGCGTTTATCCCGGGAGAGGAAACACCATATATTTT,CASSVYPGRGNTIYF
TRBD1,TRBJ1-1,TRBV5-1,TGCGCCAGCAGCCAGGGACAGGGGGTCACTGAAGCTTTCTTT,CASSQGQGVTEAFF
TRBD2,TRBJ2-5,TRBV4-1,TGCGCCAGCAGCCAAGGCCAAACACTAGCGAGGCTCCAAGAGACCCAGTACTTC,CASSQGQTLARLQETQYF
TRBD1,TRBJ2-7,TRBV10-3,TGTGCCATCAGTGAGTCGGCCCCGGGACAGACTCCCTACGAGCAGTACTTC,CAISESAPGQTPYEQYF
TRBD1,TRBJ2-3,TRBV7-9,TGTGCCAGCAGCTCGGGACAGGGGAGGGCAGATACGCAGTATTTT,CASSSGQGRADTQYF
TRBD1,TRBJ2-7,TRBV7-8,TGTGCCAGCAGCTTAACCCCCTCGAGACAGGGGGCTTACGAGCAGTACTTC,CASSLTPSRQGAYEQYF
.,TRBJ1-2,TRBV4-1,TGCGCCAGCAGCCAAGATCCCGGACCGTTTGATGGCTACACCTTC,CASSQDPGPFDGYTF
TRBD1,TRBJ2-2,TRBV6-5,TGTGCCAGCAGCCAACAGGGGGCCGGGGAGCTGTTTTTT,CASSQQGAGELFF
.,TRBJ2-2,TRBV6-5,TGTGCCAGCGTCAGGCCGAACACCGGGGAGCTGTTTTTT,CASVRPNTGELFF